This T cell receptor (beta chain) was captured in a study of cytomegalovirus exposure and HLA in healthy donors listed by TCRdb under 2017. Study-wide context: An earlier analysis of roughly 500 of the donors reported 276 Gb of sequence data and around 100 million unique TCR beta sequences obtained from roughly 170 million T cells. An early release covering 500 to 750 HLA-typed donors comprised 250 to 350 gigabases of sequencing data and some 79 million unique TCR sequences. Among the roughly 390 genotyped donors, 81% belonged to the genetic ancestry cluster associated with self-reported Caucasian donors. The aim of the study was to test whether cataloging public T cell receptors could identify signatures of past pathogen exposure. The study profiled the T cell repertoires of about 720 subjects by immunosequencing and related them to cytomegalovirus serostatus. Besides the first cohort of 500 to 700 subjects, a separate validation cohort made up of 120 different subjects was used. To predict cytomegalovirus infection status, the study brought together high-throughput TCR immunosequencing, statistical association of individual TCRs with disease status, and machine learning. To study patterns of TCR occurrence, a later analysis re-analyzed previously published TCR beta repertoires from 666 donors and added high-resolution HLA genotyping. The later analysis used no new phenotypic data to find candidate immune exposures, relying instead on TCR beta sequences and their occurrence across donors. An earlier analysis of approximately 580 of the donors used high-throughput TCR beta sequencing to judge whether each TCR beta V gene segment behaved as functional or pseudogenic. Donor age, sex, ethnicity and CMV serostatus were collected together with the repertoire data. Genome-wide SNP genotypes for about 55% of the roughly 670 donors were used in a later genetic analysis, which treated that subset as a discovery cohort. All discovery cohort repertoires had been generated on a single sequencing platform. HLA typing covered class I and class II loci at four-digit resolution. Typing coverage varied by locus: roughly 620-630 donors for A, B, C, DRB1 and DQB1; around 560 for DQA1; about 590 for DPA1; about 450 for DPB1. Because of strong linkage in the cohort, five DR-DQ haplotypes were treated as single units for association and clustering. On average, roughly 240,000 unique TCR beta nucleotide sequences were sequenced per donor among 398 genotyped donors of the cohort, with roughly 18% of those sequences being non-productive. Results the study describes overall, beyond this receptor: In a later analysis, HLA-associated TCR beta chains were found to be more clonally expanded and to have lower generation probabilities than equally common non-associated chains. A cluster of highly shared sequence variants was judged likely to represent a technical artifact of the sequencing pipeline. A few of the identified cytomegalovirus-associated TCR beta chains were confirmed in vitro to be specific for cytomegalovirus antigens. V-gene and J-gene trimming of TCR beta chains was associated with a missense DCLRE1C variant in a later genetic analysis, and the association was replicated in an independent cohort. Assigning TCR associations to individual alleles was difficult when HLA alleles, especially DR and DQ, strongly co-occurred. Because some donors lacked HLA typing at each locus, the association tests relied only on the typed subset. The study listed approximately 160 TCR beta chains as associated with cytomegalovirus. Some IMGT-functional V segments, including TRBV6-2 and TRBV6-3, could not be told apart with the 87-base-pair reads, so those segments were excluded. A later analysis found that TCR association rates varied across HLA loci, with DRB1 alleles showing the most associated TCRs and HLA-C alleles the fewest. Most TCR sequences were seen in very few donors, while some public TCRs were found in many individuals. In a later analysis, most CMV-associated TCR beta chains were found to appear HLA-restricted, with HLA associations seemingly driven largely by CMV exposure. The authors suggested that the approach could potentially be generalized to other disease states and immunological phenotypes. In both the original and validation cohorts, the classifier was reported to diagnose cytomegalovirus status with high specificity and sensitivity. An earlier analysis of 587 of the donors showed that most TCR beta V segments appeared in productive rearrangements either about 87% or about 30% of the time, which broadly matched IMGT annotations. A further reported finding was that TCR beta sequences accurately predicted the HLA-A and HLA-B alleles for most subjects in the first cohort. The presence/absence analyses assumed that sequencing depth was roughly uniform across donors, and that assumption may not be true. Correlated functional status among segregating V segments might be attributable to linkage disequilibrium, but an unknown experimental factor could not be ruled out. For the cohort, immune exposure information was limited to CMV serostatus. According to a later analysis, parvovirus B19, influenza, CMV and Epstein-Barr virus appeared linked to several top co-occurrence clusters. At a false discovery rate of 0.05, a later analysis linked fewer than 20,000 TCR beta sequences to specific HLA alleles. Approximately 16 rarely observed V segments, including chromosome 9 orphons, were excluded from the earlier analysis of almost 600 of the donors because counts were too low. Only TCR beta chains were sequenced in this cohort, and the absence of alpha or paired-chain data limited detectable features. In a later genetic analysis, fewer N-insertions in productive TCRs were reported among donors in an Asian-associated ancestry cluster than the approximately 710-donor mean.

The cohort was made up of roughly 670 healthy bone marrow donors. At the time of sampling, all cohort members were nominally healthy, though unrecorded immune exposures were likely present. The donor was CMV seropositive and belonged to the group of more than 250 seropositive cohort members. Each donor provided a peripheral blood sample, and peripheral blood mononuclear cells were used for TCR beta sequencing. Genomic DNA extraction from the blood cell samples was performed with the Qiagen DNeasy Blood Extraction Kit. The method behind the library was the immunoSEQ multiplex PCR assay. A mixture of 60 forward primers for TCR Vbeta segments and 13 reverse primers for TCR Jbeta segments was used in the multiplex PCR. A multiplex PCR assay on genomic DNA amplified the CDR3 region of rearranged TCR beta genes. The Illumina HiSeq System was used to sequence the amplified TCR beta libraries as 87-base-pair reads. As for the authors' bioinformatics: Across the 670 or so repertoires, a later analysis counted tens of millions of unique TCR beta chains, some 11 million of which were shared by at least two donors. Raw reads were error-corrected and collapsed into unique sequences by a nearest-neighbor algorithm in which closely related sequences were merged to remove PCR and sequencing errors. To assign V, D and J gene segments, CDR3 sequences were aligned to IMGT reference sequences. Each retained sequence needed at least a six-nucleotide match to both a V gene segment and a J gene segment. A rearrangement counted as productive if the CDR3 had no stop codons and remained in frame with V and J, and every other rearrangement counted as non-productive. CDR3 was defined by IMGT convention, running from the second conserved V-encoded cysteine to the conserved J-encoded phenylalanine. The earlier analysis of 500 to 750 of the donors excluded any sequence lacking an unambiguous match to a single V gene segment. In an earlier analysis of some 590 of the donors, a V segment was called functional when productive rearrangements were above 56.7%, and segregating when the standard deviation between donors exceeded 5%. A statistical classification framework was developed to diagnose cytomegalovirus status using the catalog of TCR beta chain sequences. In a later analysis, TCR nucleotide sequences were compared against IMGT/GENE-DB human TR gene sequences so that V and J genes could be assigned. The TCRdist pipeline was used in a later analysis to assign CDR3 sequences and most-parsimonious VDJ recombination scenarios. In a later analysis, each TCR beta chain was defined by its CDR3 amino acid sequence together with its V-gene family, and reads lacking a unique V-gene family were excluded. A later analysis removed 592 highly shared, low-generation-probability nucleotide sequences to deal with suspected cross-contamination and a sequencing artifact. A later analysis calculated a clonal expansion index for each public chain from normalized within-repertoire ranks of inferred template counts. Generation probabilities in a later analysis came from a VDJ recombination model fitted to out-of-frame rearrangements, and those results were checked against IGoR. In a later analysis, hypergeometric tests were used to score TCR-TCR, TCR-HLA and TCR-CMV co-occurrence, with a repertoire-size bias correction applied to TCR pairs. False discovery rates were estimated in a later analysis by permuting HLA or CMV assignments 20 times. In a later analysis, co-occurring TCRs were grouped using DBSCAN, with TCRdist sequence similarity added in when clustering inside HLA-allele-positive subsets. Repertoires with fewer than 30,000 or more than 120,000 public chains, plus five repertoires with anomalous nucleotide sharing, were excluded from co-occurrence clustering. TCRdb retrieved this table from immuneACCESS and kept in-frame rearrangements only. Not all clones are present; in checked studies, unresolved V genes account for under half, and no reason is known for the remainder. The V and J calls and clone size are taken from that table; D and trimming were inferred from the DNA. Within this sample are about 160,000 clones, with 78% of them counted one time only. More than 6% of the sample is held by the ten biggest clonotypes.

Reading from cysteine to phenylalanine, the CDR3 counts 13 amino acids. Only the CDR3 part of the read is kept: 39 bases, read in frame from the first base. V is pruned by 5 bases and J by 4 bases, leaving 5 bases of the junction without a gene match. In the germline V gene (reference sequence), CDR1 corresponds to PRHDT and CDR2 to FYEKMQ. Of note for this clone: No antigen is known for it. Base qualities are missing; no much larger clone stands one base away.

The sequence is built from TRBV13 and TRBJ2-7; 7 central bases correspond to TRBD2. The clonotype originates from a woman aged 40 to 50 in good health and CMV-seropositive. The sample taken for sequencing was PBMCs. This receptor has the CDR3 CASSDGLGYEQYF. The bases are TGTGCCAGCAGCGACGGACTAGGGTACGAGCAGTACTTC.